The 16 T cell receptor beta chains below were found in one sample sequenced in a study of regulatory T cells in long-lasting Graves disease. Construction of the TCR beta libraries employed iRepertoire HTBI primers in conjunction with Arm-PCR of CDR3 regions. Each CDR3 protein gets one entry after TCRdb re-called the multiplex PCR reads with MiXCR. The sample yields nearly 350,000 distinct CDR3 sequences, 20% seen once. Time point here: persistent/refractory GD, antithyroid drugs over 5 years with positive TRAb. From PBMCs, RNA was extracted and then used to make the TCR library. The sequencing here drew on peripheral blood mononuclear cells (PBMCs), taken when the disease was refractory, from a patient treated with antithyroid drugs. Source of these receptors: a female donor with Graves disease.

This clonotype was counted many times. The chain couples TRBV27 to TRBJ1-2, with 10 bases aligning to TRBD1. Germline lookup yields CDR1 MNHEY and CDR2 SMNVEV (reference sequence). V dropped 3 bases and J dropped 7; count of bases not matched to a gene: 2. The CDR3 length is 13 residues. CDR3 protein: CASSFRDRGGYTF. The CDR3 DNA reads TGTGCCAGCAGTTTTCGGGACAGGGGTGGCTACACCTTC.

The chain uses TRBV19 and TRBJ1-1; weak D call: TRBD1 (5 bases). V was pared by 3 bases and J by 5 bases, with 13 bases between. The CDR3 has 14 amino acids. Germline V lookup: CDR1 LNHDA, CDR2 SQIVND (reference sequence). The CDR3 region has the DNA TGTGCCAGTAGTATCGTAACAGGAGGTACTGAAGCTTTCTTT. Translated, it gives CASSIVTGGTEAFF.

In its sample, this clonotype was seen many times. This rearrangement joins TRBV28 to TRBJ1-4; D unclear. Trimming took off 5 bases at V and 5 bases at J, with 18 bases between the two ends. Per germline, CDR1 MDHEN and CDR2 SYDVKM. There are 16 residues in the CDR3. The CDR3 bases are TGTGCCAGCAGTCGGACTCAGGACCCCTTCAATGAAAAACTGTTTTTT. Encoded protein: CASSRTQDPFNEKLFF.

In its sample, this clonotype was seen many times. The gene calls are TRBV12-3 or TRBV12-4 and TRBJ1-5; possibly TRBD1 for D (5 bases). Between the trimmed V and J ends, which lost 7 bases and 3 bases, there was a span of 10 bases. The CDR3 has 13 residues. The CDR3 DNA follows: TGTGCCAGCAATGGAGGGGACAATCAGCCCCAGCATTTT. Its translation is CASNGGDNQPQHF.

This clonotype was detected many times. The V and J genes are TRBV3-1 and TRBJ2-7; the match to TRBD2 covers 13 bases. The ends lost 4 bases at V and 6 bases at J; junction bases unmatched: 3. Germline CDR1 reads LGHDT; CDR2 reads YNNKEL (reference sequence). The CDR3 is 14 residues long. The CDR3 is CASSRLAGGLEQYF. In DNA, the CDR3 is TGTGCCAGCAGCCGACTAGCGGGAGGCCTCGAGCAGTACTTC.

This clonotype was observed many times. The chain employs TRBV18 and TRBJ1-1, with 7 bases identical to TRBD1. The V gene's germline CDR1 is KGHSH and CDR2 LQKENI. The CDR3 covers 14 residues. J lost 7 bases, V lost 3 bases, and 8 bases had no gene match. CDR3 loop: CASSPGQAVGEAFF. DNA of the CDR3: TGTGCCAGCTCACCCGGACAGGCGGTAGGTGAAGCTTTCTTT.

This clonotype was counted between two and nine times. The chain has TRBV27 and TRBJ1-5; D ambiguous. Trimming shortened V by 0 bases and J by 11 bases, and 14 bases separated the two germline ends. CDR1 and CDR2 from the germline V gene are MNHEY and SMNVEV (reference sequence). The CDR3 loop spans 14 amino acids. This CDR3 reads CASSLSTFSSAQHF. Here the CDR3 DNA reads TGTGCCAGCAGTTTATCGACGTTTAGTTCAGCCCAGCATTTT.

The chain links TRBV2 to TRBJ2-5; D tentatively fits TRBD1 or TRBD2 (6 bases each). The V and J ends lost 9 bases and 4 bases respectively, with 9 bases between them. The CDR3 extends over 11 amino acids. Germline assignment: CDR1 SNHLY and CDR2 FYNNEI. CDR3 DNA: TGTGCCAGACAGGGAGGAGAGACCCAGTACTTC. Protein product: CARQGGETQYF.

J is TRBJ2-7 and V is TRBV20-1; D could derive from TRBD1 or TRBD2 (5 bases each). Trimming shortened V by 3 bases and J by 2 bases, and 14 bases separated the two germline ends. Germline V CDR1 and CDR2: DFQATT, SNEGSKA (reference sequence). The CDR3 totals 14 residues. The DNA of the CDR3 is TGCAGTGCTAGCCGGGACCCGGCGGCCTACGAGCAGTACTTC. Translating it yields CSASRDPAAYEQYF.

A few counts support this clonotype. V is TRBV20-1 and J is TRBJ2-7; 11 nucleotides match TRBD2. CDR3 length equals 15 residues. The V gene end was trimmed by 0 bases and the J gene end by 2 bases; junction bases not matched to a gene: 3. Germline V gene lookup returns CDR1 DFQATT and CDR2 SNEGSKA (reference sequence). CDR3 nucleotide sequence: TGCAGTGCTAGAGATTTAGCGGGAGGGACCTACGAGCAGTACTTC. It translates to CSARDLAGGTYEQYF.

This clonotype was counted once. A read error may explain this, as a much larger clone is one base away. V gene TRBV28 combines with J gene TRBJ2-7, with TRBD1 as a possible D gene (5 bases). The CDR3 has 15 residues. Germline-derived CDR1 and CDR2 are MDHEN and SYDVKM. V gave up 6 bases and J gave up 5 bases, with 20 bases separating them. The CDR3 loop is CASSPTAGWYDEQYF. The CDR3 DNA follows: TGTGCCAGCAGCCCAACGGCAGGGTGGTATGACGAGCAGTACTTC.

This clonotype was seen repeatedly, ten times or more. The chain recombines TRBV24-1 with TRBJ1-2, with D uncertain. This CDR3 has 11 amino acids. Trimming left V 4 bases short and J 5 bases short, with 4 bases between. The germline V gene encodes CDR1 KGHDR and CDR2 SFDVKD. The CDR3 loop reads CATSDPYGYTF. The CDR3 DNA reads TGTGCCACCAGTGACCCATATGGCTACACCTTC.

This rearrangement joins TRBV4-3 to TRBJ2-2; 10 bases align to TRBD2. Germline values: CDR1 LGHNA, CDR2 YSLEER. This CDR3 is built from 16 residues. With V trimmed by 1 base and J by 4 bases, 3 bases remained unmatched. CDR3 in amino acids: CASSQVPSGGTGELFF. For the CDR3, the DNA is TGCGCCAGCAGCCAAGTACCTAGCGGGGGCACCGGGGAGCTGTTTTTT.

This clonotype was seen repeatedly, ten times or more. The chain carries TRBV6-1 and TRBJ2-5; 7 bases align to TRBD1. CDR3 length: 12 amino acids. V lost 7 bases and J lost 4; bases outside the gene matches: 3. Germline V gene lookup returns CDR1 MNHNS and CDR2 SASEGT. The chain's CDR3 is CASTDRVETQYF. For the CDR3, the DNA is TGTGCCAGCACTGACAGGGTAGAGACCCAGTACTTC.

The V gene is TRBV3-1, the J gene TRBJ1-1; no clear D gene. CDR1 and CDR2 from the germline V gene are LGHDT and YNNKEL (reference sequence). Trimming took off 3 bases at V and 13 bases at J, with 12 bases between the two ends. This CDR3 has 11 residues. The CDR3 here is CASSQYGRGFF. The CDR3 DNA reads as TGTGCCAGCAGCCAGTACGGGCGAGGTTTCTTT.

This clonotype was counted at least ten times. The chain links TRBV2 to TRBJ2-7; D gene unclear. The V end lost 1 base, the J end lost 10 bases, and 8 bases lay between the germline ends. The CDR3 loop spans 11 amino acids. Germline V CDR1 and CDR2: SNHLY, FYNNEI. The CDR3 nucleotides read TGTGCCAGCAGTGAAGTTAGCCTCCAGTACTTC. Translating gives CASSEVSLQYF. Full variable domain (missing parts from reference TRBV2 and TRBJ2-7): EPEVTQTPSHQVTQMGQEVILRCVPISNHLYFYWYRQILGQKVEFLVSFYNNEISEKSEIFDDQFSVERPDGSNFTLKIRSTKLEDSAMYFCASSEVSLQYFGPGTRLTVT.